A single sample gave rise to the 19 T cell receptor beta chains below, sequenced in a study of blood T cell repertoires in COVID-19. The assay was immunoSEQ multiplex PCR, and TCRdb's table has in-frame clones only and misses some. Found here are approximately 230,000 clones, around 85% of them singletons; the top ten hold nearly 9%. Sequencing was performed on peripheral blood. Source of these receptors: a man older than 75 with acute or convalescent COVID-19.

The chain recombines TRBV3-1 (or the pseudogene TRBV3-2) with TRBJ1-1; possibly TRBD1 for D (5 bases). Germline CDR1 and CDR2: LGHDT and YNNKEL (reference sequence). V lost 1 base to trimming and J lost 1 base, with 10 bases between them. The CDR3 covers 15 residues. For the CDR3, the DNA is TGTGCCAGCAGCCAAGGGATCGGGGGGAACACTGAAGCTTTCTTT. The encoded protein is CASSQGIGGNTEAFF.

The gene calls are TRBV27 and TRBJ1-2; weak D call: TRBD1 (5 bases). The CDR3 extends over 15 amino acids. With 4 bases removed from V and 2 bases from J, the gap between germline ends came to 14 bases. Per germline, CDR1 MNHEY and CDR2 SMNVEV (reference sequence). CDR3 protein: CASSWRARGNYGYTF. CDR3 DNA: TGTGCCAGCAGTTGGAGGGCCCGGGGGAACTATGGCTACACCTTC.

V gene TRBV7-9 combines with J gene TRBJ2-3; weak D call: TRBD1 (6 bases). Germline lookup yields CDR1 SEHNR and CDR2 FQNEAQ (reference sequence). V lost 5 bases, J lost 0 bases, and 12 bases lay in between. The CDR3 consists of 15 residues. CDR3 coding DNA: TGTGCCAGCAGCCCCTGGACAGAGAGCACAGATACGCAGTATTTT. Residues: CASSPWTESTDTQYF.

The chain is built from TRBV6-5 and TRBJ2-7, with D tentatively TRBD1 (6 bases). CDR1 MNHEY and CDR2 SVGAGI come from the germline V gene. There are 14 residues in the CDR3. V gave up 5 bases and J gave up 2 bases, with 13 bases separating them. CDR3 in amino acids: CASSLGQNTYEQYF. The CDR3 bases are TGTGCCAGCAGTCTAGGACAGAACACCTACGAGCAGTACTTC.

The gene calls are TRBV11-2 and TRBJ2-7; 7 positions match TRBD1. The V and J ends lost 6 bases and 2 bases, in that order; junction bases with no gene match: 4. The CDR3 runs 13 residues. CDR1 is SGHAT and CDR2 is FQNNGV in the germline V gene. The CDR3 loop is CASRRQGTYEQYF. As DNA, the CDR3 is TGTGCCAGCAGACGACAGGGAACCTACGAGCAGTACTTC.

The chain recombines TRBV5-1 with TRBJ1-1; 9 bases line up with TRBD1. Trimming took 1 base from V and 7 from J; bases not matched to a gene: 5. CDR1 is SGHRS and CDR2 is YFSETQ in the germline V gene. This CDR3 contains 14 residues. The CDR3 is CASSLLGQGIEAFF. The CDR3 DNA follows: TGCGCCAGCAGCTTGCTTGGACAGGGGATTGAAGCTTTCTTT.

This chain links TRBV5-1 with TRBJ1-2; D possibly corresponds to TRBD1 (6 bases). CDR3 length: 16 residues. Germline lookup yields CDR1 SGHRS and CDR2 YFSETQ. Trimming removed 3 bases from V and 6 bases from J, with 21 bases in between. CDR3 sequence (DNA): TGCGCCAGCAGCTCCAGGACGGGGACACAGGTGAATGGCTACACCTTC. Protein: CASSSRTGTQVNGYTF.

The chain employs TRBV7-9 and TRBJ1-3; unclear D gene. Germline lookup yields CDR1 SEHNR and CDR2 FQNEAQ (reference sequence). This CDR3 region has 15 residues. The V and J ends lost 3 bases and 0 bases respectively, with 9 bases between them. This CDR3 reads CASSFRGSSGNTIYF. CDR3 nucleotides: TGTGCCAGCAGCTTCCGCGGCAGCTCTGGAAACACCATATATTTT.

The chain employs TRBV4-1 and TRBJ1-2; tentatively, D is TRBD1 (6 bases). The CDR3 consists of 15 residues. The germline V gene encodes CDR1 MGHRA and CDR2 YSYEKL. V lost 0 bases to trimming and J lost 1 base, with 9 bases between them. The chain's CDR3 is CASSQDWGHNYGYTF. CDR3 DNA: TGCGCCAGCAGCCAAGATTGGGGGCATAACTATGGCTACACCTTC.

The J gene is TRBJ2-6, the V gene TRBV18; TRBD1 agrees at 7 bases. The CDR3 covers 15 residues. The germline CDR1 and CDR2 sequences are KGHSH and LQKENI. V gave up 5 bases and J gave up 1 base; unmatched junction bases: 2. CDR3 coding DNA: TGTGCCAGCTCAAAACAGGGGTCTGGGGCCAACGTCCTGACTTTC. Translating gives CASSKQGSGANVLTF. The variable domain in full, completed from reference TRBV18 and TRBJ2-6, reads NAGVMQNPRHLVRRRGQEARLRCSPMKGHSHVYWYRQLPEEGLKFMVYLQKENIIDESGMPKERFSAEFPKEGPSILRIQQVVRGDSAAYFCASSKQGSGANVLTFGAGSRLTVL.

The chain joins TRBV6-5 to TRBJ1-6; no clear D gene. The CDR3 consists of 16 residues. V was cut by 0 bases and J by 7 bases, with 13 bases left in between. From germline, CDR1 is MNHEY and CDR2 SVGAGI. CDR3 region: CASSYSFQNRNSPLHF. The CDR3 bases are TGTGCCAGCAGTTACTCGTTCCAGAACCGAAATTCACCCCTCCACTTT.

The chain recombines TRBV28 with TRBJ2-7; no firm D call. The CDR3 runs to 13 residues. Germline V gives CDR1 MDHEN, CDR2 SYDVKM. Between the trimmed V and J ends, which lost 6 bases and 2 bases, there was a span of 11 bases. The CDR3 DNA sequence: TGTGCCAGCAGGCCCGTTTTAGCCTACGAGCAGTACTTC. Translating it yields CASRPVLAYEQYF.

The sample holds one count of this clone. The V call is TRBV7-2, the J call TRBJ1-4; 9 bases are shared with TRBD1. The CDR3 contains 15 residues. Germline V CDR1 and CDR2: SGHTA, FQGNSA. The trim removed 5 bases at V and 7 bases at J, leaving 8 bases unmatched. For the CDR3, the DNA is TGTGCCAGCAGCCCCCCGACAGGGGGTGGTGAAAAACTGTTTTTT. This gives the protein CASSPPTGGGEKLFF.

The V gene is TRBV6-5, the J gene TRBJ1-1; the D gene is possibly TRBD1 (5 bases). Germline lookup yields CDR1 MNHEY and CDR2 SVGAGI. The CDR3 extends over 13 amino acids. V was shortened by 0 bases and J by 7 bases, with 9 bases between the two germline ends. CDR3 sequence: CASSYSTALEAFF. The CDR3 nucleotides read TGTGCCAGCAGTTACTCGACAGCGCTTGAAGCTTTCTTT.

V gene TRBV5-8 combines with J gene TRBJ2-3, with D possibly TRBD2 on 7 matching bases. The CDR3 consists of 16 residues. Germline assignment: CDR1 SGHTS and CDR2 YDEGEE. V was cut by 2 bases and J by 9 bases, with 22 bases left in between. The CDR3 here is CASSFSRGARQDTQYF. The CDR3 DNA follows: TGTGCCAGCAGCTTCTCTCGGGGGGCCCGGCAGGACACGCAGTATTTT.

CDR3 sequence: CASSSQTALDTEAFF. CDR3 bases: TGTGCCAGCAGCTCCCAGACAGCACTCGACACTGAAGCTTTCTTT. The gene calls are TRBV9 and TRBJ1-1; D is perhaps TRBD1 (5 bases). V was clipped by 4 bases and J by 3 bases, with 16 bases between them. CDR1 and CDR2 (germline): SGDLS, YYNGEE. The CDR3 is made up of 15 amino acids.

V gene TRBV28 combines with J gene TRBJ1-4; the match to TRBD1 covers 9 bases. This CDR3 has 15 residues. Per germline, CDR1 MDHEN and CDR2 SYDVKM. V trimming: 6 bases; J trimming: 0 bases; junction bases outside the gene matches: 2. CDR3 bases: TGTGCCAGCAGAACAGGGGGCCCAACTAATGAAAAACTGTTTTTT. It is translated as CASRTGGPTNEKLFF.

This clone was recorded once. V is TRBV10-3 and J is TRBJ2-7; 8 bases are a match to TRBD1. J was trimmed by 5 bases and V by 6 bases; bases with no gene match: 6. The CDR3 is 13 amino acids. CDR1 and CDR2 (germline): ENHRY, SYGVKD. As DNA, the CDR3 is TGTGCCATCAGGGAGGACAGGGTAAACGAGCAGTACTTC. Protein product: CAIREDRVNEQYF.

CDR3 nucleotide sequence: TGTGCCAGCAGCCAAGATGTGGTAGCTGCCAATGAGCAGTTCTTC. Translation: CASSQDVVAANEQFF. The chain is built from TRBV4-2 and TRBJ2-1; D gene ambiguous. The CDR3 is 15 residues long. Per the germline V gene, CDR1 is LGHNA and CDR2 is YNFKEQ. V lost 0 bases to trimming and J lost 6 bases, with 12 bases between them.